This TCR beta chain appears in the sequencing data of a study of Ad26.COV2.S vaccination and SARS-CoV-2 variants. Study-level information: Ad26.COV2.S shots went into the muscle once or twice, 56 days apart.

Treatment of the sample: about 20 received Ad26.COV2.S at low or high dose, single or two shots; roughly five received placebo; per-sample allocation not given. At day 63 after the first vaccine or placebo injection, samples were drawn. The data were produced by immunoSEQ multiplex PCR, yet TCRdb's version contains in-frame clones alone and is incomplete. Of around 350,000 clones detected, approximately 85% appear once; the ten largest clones hold roughly 3.3%. V lost 3 bases and J 4 bases, leaving 10 bases between the germline ends. CDR3 length: 13 amino acids. CDR1 and CDR2 from the germline V gene are SGDLS and YYNGEE. Study observations and caveats: Those who received vaccine or placebo ended up with similar non-spike TCR breadth. Marked by substantial breadth, spike-specific CD8+ and CD4+ T cell responses were reportedly seen after vaccination. People given the vaccine had a wider spike-specific TCR breadth than placebo recipients did.

Regarding this clone: Its antigen is unknown.

This receptor was obtained from a person between 18 and 60 years old who received the Ad26.COV2.S COVID-19 vaccine or a placebo. The sequencing here drew on peripheral blood, taken in a trial of Ad26.COV2.S vaccine versus placebo. The gene calls are TRBV9 and TRBJ1-2, with D perhaps matching TRBD1 (5 bases). The CDR3, as DNA: TGTGCCAGCAGCGAGGGGAGTTCCTATGGCTACACCTTC. This sequence encodes CASSEGSSYGYTF.